This T cell receptor beta chain stems from a study of cytomegalovirus exposure and HLA in healthy donors. Overall study context: An analysis done earlier identified 117 million unique TCR beta sequences from roughly 190 million T cells.

It was with 60 Vbeta and 13 Jbeta primers that the PCR ran. Data came from immunoSEQ multiplex PCR; TCRdb stores just in-frame clones and leaves some out. The table has some 200,000 clones, roughly 83% seen once; the top ten hold more than 0.6%. Each donor was healthy, and each was a bone marrow donor. The sequencing input was PBMCs. This clonotype was obtained from a boy aged 2 to 9 in good health and CMV-seronegative.

CDR3 amino acids: CASSLRPWTGNEKLFF. In DNA, the CDR3 is TGTGCCAGCAGTCTCCGCCCTTGGACGGGAAATGAAAAACTGTTTTTT. The chain recombines TRBV2 with TRBJ1-4; D unresolved. Germline lookup yields CDR1 SNHLY and CDR2 FYNNEI. This CDR3 has 16 residues. Trimming shortened V by 5 bases and J by 5 bases, and 18 bases separated the two germline ends.